These T cell receptor beta chains were read from a single sample in a study of vaccination and CD4 T cells after COVID-19. TCRdb processed the PCR reads anew with MiXCR; each CDR3 protein has one entry. This table has about 8,300 distinct CDR3 sequences, 45% to 65% appearing once. These receptors are not linked to any known antigen. Sequencing was performed on CD4+ T cells from blood, cultured in vitro. These receptors came from a human donor who had recovered from COVID-19. Both conserved end residues are part of each CDR3. D genes are given only for firm matches. Size is stated for part of the rows, as once, few or many counts, or as a class when the clone is expanded.

J	length	D	size	V	CDR3	DNA
TRBJ2-3	12	.	.	TRBV6-1	CASRQIVDTQYF	TGTGCCAGCAGACAGATTGTTGATACGCAGTATTTT
TRBJ2-1	15	.	.	TRBV11-2	CASSDRGVGYNEQFF	TGTGCCAGCAGCGACCGCGGGGTAGGCTACAATGAGCAGTTCTTC
TRBJ1-2	15	.	few	TRBV19	CASSVTGTTNYGYTF	TGTGCCAGTAGTGTCACAGGGACTACTAACTATGGCTACACCTTC
TRBJ1-1	14	.	.	TRBV30	CAWSPVRGQGQAFF	TGTGCCTGGAGCCCAGTCAGGGGACAAGGCCAAGCTTTCTTT
TRBJ1-5	16	TRBD1	.	TRBV10-3	CAISDDRGLPNQPQHF	TGTGCCATCAGTGACGACAGGGGGCTTCCTAATCAGCCCCAGCATTTT
TRBJ1-2	14	.	few	TRBV2	CASSEKEGGYGYTF	TGTGCCAGCAGTGAAAAGGAAGGGGGCTATGGCTACACCTTC
TRBJ2-1	15	TRBD2	few	TRBV20-1	CSARRLAGAKNEQFF	TGCAGTGCTAGACGACTAGCGGGGGCCAAGAATGAGCAGTTCTTC
TRBJ1-1	12	.	.	TRBV6-2/TRBV6-3	CASSYRVTEAFF	TGTGCCAGCAGTTATAGGGTTACTGAAGCTTTCTTT
TRBJ2-5	14	.	.	TRBV6-5	CASSYSNQAETQYF	TGTGCCAGCAGTTACTCGAATCAGGCAGAGACCCAGTACTTC
TRBJ2-2	14	.	.	TRBV7-9	CASSLSGPDGELFF	TGTGCCAGCAGCTTGTCAGGGCCAGACGGGGAGCTGTTTTTT
TRBJ1-3	15	.	few	TRBV7-9	CASSSDGRIGNTIYF	TGTGCCAGCAGCTCGGACGGAAGGATCGGAAACACCATATATTTT
TRBJ1-1	14	TRBD1	.	TRBV6-1	CASSPDRGTNEAFF	TGTGCCAGCAGCCCGGACAGGGGTACGAATGAAGCTTTCTTT
TRBJ1-5	14	.	few	TRBV12-3/TRBV12-4	CASSSRGPNQPQHF	TGTGCCAGCAGTTCCCGGGGCCCCAATCAGCCCCAGCATTTT
TRBJ1-2	16	.	.	TRBV19	CASSTGARALRYGYTF	TGTGCCAGTAGTACTGGGGCGAGGGCTTTGAGATATGGCTACACCTTC
TRBJ1-2	12	TRBD1	.	TRBV20-1	CSAWTGVRGYTF	TGCAGTGCTTGGACAGGGGTCAGGGGCTACACCTTC
TRBJ1-1	13	.	few	TRBV27	CASSGRMNTEAFF	TGTGCCAGCAGCGGACGGATGAACACTGAAGCTTTCTTT
TRBJ2-7	15	TRBD2	.	TRBV3-1	CASSSLAGGPWEQYF	TGTGCCAGCAGCTCCCTAGCGGGGGGGCCTTGGGAGCAGTACTTC
TRBJ2-2	18	TRBD2	.	TRBV2	CASSSGLAGGGGTGELFF	TGTGCCAGCAGTTCCGGACTAGCGGGGGGCGGGGGCACCGGGGAGCTGTTTTTT
TRBJ1-1	14	TRBD1	.	TRBV20-1	CSATPDRGGTEAFF	TGCAGTGCTACCCCGGACAGGGGTGGGACTGAAGCTTTCTTT
TRBJ2-5	17	.	.	TRBV5-1	CASSLEGTSLYQETQYF	TGCGCCAGCAGCTTGGAGGGGACCAGCCTTTACCAAGAGACCCAGTACTTC
TRBJ1-2	15	.	.	TRBV18	CASSPSEPPNYGYTF	TGTGCCAGCTCTCCCTCCGAGCCTCCTAACTATGGCTACACCTTC
TRBJ2-5	14	TRBD2	once	TRBV29-1	CSVEASGGLKTQYF	TGCAGCGTTGAGGCTAGCGGGGGGTTAAAGACCCAGTACTTC
TRBJ1-2	14	TRBD1	few	TRBV11-3	CASSGQATNYGYTF	TGTGCCAGCAGCGGACAGGCGACTAACTATGGCTACACCTTC
TRBJ1-2	13	.	.	TRBV28	CASSLGMVEGYTF	TGTGCCAGCAGTTTGGGGATGGTGGAGGGCTACACCTTC
TRBJ1-1	17	TRBD1	.	TRBV10-3	CAISEQGTGGERTEAFF	TGTGCCATCAGTGAGCAAGGGACAGGGGGTGAAAGGACTGAAGCTTTCTTT
TRBJ1-1	18	TRBD1	.	TRBV5-1	CASSLGPRGRGMNTEAFF	TGCGCCAGCAGCTTGGGTCCCAGGGGGCGAGGGATGAACACTGAAGCTTTCTTT
TRBJ1-4	15	.	.	TRBV14	CASSQDGQRNEKLFF	TGTGCCAGCAGCCAAGATGGGCAGAGGAATGAAAAACTGTTTTTT
TRBJ2-1	15	TRBD2	.	TRBV10-1	CASSVTGLADNEQFF	TGCGCCAGCAGTGTAACGGGACTAGCGGACAATGAGCAGTTCTTC
TRBJ1-2	15	TRBD1	.	TRBV30	CAWTPGDRASGGYTF	TGTGCCTGGACCCCCGGGGACAGGGCATCAGGTGGCTACACCTTC
TRBJ1-1	14	TRBD1	.	TRBV4-1	CASSAPTGGTEAFF	TGCGCCAGCAGCGCCCCGACAGGGGGCACTGAAGCTTTCTTT
TRBJ2-2	17	.	.	TRBV21-1	CASSKLRDRGNTGELFF	TGTGCCAGCAGCAAACTCCGGGACAGGGGTAACACCGGGGAGCTGTTTTTT
TRBJ1-1	12	.	.	TRBV2	CAGGPLNTEAFF	TGTGCTGGGGGGCCCTTGAACACTGAAGCTTTCTTT
TRBJ2-2	16	.	.	TRBV27	CASKGGGQRPTGELFF	TGTGCCAGCAAAGGGGGGGGGCAGCGTCCCACCGGGGAGCTGTTTTTT
TRBJ1-5	13	.	.	TRBV29-1	CSVEASAGEPQHF	TGCAGCGTTGAAGCGTCCGCAGGTGAGCCCCAGCATTTT
TRBJ2-5	15	TRBD2	.	TRBV5-1	CASSPGLAGEETQYF	TGCGCCAGCAGCCCAGGACTAGCGGGTGAAGAGACCCAGTACTTC
TRBJ2-7	14	.	.	TRBV6-2/TRBV6-3	CASSTLRETYEQYF	TGTGCCAGCAGCACCCTTAGGGAAACCTACGAGCAGTACTTC
TRBJ1-2	11	.	.	TRBV30	CACTGDYGYTF	TGTGCCTGCACAGGCGACTATGGCTACACCTTC
TRBJ2-2	14	.	.	TRBV7-2	CASSLRGNTGELFF	TGTGCCAGCAGCTTGAGGGGGAACACCGGGGAGCTGTTTTTT
TRBJ2-2	15	.	.	TRBV18	CASSPIGANTGELFF	TGTGCCAGCTCACCAATCGGGGCAAACACCGGGGAGCTGTTTTTT
TRBJ1-1	13	.	.	TRBV12-5	CASGVSTVPEAFF	TGTGCTAGTGGTGTCTCTACGGTCCCTGAAGCTTTCTTT
TRBJ2-3	12	.	.	TRBV20-1	CSARVGGDTQYF	TGCAGTGCTAGGGTCGGAGGGGATACGCAGTATTTT
TRBJ2-3	15	.	few	TRBV21-1	CASILNGRPTDTQYF	TGTGCCAGCATCCTAAATGGTAGGCCCACAGATACGCAGTATTTT
TRBJ1-1	16	.	.	TRBV7-2	CASSPFFTDFNTEAFF	TGTGCCAGCAGCCCATTCTTTACAGATTTCAACACTGAAGCTTTCTTT
TRBJ1-2	15	.	.	TRBV3-1	CASSQVVTANYGYTF	TGTGCCAGCAGCCAAGTGGTTACGGCTAACTATGGCTACACCTTC
TRBJ1-5	16	TRBD1	.	TRBV12-3/TRBV12-4	CASSPQGTGANQPQHF	TGTGCCAGCAGCCCACAGGGGACAGGGGCCAATCAGCCCCAGCATTTT
TRBJ2-7	14	.	.	TRBV5-1	CASTGLPPSYEQYF	TGCGCCAGCACGGGACTCCCTCCTAGCTACGAGCAGTACTTC
TRBJ1-3	17	.	few	TRBV7-9	CASSLEVSGSSGNTIYF	TGTGCCAGCAGCTTAGAGGTCTCAGGGAGCTCTGGAAACACCATATATTTT
TRBJ1-3	15	.	once	TRBV19	CASSLGQFSGNTIYF	TGTGCCAGTAGTCTTGGACAGTTCTCTGGAAACACCATATATTTT
TRBJ1-6	14	.	.	TRBV7-2	CASSLYGFGSPLHF	TGTGCCAGCAGCTTATATGGGTTCGGGTCACCCCTCCACTTT
TRBJ1-1	15	.	.	TRBV24-1	CATSDRSAQNTEAFF	TGTGCCACCAGTGATCGATCCGCACAGAACACTGAAGCTTTCTTT
TRBJ2-2	15	.	.	TRBV5-1	CASSLARGNTGELFF	TGCGCCAGCAGCTTGGCCAGGGGTAACACCGGGGAGCTGTTTTTT
TRBJ2-1	15	TRBD1	large	TRBV12-3/TRBV12-4	CASSSRTGGRDEQFF	TGTGCCAGCAGTTCCCGGACAGGTGGGCGCGATGAGCAGTTCTTC
TRBJ2-1	14	TRBD2	.	TRBV5-4	CASSPRTSYNEQFF	TGTGCCAGCAGCCCAAGGACTAGCTACAATGAGCAGTTCTTC